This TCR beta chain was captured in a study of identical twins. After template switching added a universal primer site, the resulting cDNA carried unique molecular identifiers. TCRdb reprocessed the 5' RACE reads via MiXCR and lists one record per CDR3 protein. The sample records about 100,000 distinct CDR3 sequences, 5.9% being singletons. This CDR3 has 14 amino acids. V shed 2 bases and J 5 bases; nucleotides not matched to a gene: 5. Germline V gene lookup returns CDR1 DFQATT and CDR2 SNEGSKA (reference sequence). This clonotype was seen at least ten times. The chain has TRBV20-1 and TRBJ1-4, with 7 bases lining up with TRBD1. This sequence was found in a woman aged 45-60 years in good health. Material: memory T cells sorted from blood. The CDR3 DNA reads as TGCAGTGCTAGAAGAGGAGGGGGCAATGAAAAACTGTTTTTT. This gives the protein CSARRGGGNEKLFF.